This entry lists 15 T cell receptor beta chains sequenced from one sample in a study of shared clonotypes between healthy human individuals. Measured with immunoSEQ multiplex PCR; TCRdb has only the in-frame clones, and not every one. The sample comprises roughly 1 million clones, around 78% of which are singletons, and more than 0.5% rests with the top ten. Sequenced sample: memory CD4+ T cells from PBMCs. Regarding subset: CD45RA-negative fraction. These receptors were taken from a man aged 18 to 30 in good health. Some clones in this sample may be carry-over from other donors' samples.

This clone appeared once. Other nucleotide sequences in the sample specify the same CDR3. The rearrangement links TRBV5-1 to TRBJ2-5; 7 nucleotides line up with TRBD1. Germline CDR1 and CDR2: SGHRS and YFSETQ. Trimming removed 0 bases from V and 2 bases from J; junction bases left unmatched: 4. The CDR3 runs to 15 residues. This CDR3 reads CASSLALGQQETQYF. DNA of the CDR3: TGCGCCAGCAGCTTGGCCCTGGGACAGCAAGAGACCCAGTACTTC.

The genes are TRBV5-6 and TRBJ1-1; D perhaps matches TRBD1 (5 bases). Per the germline V gene, CDR1 is SGHDT and CDR2 is YYEEEE. The germline V and J ends were trimmed by 1 base and 6 bases, with 16 bases remaining between them. This CDR3 is built from 15 residues. As DNA, the CDR3 is TGTGCCAGCAGCTTGAGCGGGGGTGTGAGCCCTGAAGCTTTCTTT. Protein product: CASSLSGGVSPEAFF.

The chain recombines TRBV5-6 with TRBJ1-5; TRBD1 aligns across 9 bases. Per the germline V gene, CDR1 is SGHDT and CDR2 is YYEEEE. V gave up 4 bases and J gave up 3 bases; unmatched junction bases: 17. The CDR3 length is 19 residues. CDR3 region: CASSLTSGQGTRDNQPQHF. CDR3 nucleotide sequence: TGTGCCAGCAGCCTTACATCGGGACAGGGTACGAGGGACAATCAGCCCCAGCATTTT.

The chain employs TRBV4-3 and TRBJ2-7; perhaps TRBD1 as D (5 bases). Looked up from germline, CDR1 is LGHNA and CDR2 is YSLEER. CDR3 length equals 13 residues. The V and J ends lost 1 base and 6 bases respectively, with 10 bases between them. Written as DNA, the CDR3 is TGCGCCAGCAGCCAAGGGACATACCGCGAGCAGTACTTC. Protein: CASSQGTYREQYF.

The J gene is TRBJ1-1, the V gene TRBV4-3; maybe TRBD1 (5 bases). The CDR3 has 15 amino acids. Germline assignment: CDR1 LGHNA and CDR2 YSLEER. V was trimmed by 5 bases and J by 1 base, leaving 14 bases between them. In DNA, the CDR3 is TGCGCCAGCAGCGCCGGGGGGGTGGCGAACACTGAAGCTTTCTTT. This sequence encodes CASSAGGVANTEAFF.

The chain uses TRBV10-3 and TRBJ2-2; D call uncertain. The germline V and J ends were trimmed by 3 bases and 0 bases, with 5 bases remaining between them. The CDR3 length is 14 residues. Germline V gene lookup returns CDR1 ENHRY and CDR2 SYGVKD. The CDR3 DNA reads TGTGCCATCAGTGAATCGGCGAACACCGGGGAGCTGTTTTTT. This gives the protein CAISESANTGELFF.

This clone has only a few counts. The rearrangement uses TRBV12-2 and TRBJ2-2; TRBD2 reflects the table's D call only, with no check against the DNA. TRBV12-2 is given as a pseudogene. The CDR3 totals 13 residues. The CDR3 sequence: CASRLVFGGELFF. In DNA, the CDR3 is TGTGCAAGTCGCTTAGTGTTCGGCGGGGAGCTGTTTTTT.

V is TRBV6-5 and J is TRBJ2-3; 7 bases align to TRBD1. The CDR3 length is 15 residues. Germline-derived CDR1 and CDR2 are MNHEY and SVGAGI. V trimming: 6 bases; J trimming: 1 base; junction bases outside the gene matches: 7. Here the CDR3 DNA reads TGTGCCAGCAGATCCGACAGGGTCGGCACAGATACGCAGTATTTT. This sequence encodes CASRSDRVGTDTQYF.

The V call is TRBV19, the J call TRBJ1-5; D is uncertain. The CDR3 extends over 15 amino acids. In germline, CDR1 is LNHDA, CDR2 SQIVND (reference sequence). Trimming left V 3 bases short and J 1 base short, with 10 bases between. The CDR3: CASSMENSSNQPQHF. In DNA, the CDR3 is TGTGCCAGTAGTATGGAGAACTCAAGCAATCAGCCCCAGCATTTT.

The V gene is TRBV5-1, the J gene TRBJ2-5, with 9 positions matching TRBD2. The CDR3 sequence is 14 residues long. Losses at the gene ends were 3 bases for V and 5 bases for J; bases not matched to a gene: 5. Per the germline V gene, CDR1 is SGHRS and CDR2 is YFSETQ. The CDR3 DNA reads as TGCGCCAGCAGCTCAGTAGCGGGAGAGGAGACCCAGTACTTC. As protein: CASSSVAGEETQYF.

The V and J genes are TRBV5-1 and TRBJ2-2; D is tentatively TRBD1 or TRBD2 (5 bases each). The CDR3 extends over 19 amino acids. CDR1 and CDR2 (germline): SGHRS, YFSETQ. Trimming stripped 4 bases from V and 5 bases from J, with 27 bases between. As DNA, the CDR3 is TGCGCCAGCAGCGCCCTCGGGACGGATCCCTCTCGAGGGACCGGGGAGCTGTTTTTT. Protein: CASSALGTDPSRGTGELFF.

V usage is TRBV5-1 and J usage is TRBJ2-1; TRBD2 agrees at 13 bases. J gave up 0 bases and V 4 bases, and 10 bases lay outside the gene matches. This CDR3 spans 19 amino acids. Germline CDR1 and CDR2: SGHRS and YFSETQ. CDR3 residues: CASSPTGTSGTYSYNEQFF. As DNA, the CDR3 is TGCGCCAGCAGCCCAACCGGGACTAGCGGGACCTACTCCTACAATGAGCAGTTCTTC.

J is TRBJ2-3 and V is TRBV5-1; TRBD2 matches at 11 bases. The CDR3 spans 18 residues. Germline V gene data show CDR1 as SGHRS and CDR2 as YFSETQ. V lost 3 bases to trimming and J lost 4 bases; unmatched junction nucleotides: 13. The CDR3 DNA sequence: TGCGCCAGCAGCTGGGGGACTAGCGGATTATTAGGGGCAGATACGCAGTATTTT. This sequence encodes CASSWGTSGLLGADTQYF.

V gene TRBV5-1 combines with J gene TRBJ2-5, with D perhaps TRBD2 (6 bases). CDR1 and CDR2 from the germline V gene are SGHRS and YFSETQ. The CDR3 extends over 15 amino acids. The ends were cut back, 4 bases at V and 5 bases at J, with 18 bases in the middle. The CDR3 is CASSPQRAGGETQYF. The CDR3 DNA follows: TGCGCCAGCAGCCCCCAGCGGGCAGGAGGGGAGACCCAGTACTTC. The full variable domain, rest sourced from reference TRBV5-1 and TRBJ2-5, is KAGVTQTPRYLIKTRGQQVTLSCSPISGHRSVSWYQQTPGQGLQFLFEYFSETQRNKGNFPGRFSGRQFSNSRSEMNVSTLELGDSALYLCASSPQRAGGETQYFGPGTRLLVL.

This chain joins TRBV28 and TRBJ1-1; the D is unclear. Germline assignment: CDR1 MDHEN and CDR2 SYDVKM. This CDR3 comprises 12 residues. V lost 4 bases to trimming and J lost 7 bases, with 10 bases between them. CDR3 residues: CASSYAAFEAFF. DNA for the CDR3: TGTGCCAGCAGTTATGCCGCCTTTGAAGCTTTCTTT.